The present TCR beta chain was sequenced within a study of cytomegalovirus exposure and HLA in healthy donors. Study results and caveats: The study labeled 150 to 200 TCR beta chains cytomegalovirus-associated. In a later analysis, at a false discovery rate of 0.05, under 20,000 TCR beta sequences matched HLA alleles.

Though nominally healthy at sampling, donors likely had unrecorded immune exposures. About this clone: The antigen is not known.

PCR primers comprised 60 Vbeta and 13 Jbeta primers. The protocol was immunoSEQ multiplex PCR, while the TCRdb copy is restricted to in-frame clones and leaves out a portion. The sample lists roughly 190,000 clones; around 81% were seen once. Germline CDR1 ENHRY, CDR2 SYGVKD. J was trimmed by 3 bases and V by 0 bases; bases with no gene match: 26. This CDR3 spans 24 amino acids. The sequence came from a man between 18 and 35 years old in good health and CMV-seronegative. The chain has TRBV10-3 and TRBJ1-5; 10 positions agree with TRBD1. The specimen sequenced was PBMCs. The DNA of the CDR3 is TGTGCCATCAGTGAGTCCGTTGTTGGTACTTCGGGACAGGGGTGGTTTGGGGACAATCAGCCCCAGCATTTT. Amino acids: CAISESVVGTSGQGWFGDNQPQHF.